This T cell receptor beta chain was retrieved from a study of shared clonotypes between healthy human individuals. The study's findings and limits: The study found roughly 5% of naive CD4 clonotypes shared across a few donors.

With regard to this clone: Its target is not known.

The healthy adult donors were HIV-negative and reported no recent acute infections or vaccinations. CD4+ cells were split into CD45RA+ naive and CD45RA-negative memory subsets. This CDR3 has 14 residues. V lost 5 bases, J lost 3 bases, and 7 bases stayed unmatched. Germline V gene lookup returns CDR1 SGDLS and CDR2 YYNGEE. Sequencing was performed with immunoSEQ multiplex PCR; in TCRdb, only in-frame clones are kept and a portion is missing. The top ten clones hold 0.39% of a sample with a few million clones, approximately 95% of them seen once. The specimen was naive CD4+ T cells from PBMCs. Subset reported: CD45RA+ positively selected. This sequence originates from a man younger than 35 in good health. Some clones in this sample may be carry-over from other donors' samples. The genes are TRBV9 and TRBJ2-7, with 8 positions matching TRBD1. The CDR3 coding sequence is TGTGCCAGCAGTCAGACAGGGGCCAACTACGAGCAGTACTTC. Translating it yields CASSQTGANYEQYF.